What follows are 10 T cell receptor beta chains derived from one specimen sequenced in a study of blood T cells in healthy people across ages. Sample-barcoded 5' priming and a J-beta primer mix drove a second PCR of roughly 6 to 12 cycles. TCRdb recomputed calls from the 5' RACE reads with MiXCR, one row per CDR3 protein. In the table there are 650,000 to 1,000,000 distinct CDR3 sequences, 30% to 45% of which are singletons. Sequenced sample: blood. These receptor sequences come from a man between 18 and 29 years old in good health.

The chain joins TRBV7-2 to TRBJ2-2; D is unresolved. Trimming left V 4 bases short and J 2 bases short, with 11 bases between. This CDR3 is built from 15 residues. Germline V CDR1 and CDR2: SGHTA, FQGNSA. The CDR3 DNA is TGTGCCAGCAGCTACGATGTGGGCAACACCGGGGAGCTGTTTTTT. Amino acid sequence: CASSYDVGNTGELFF.

Remarks on this clonotype: Relative to the germline gene, one junction end is altered; a read error may explain this. This chain links TRBV6-1 with TRBJ2-7, with D tentatively TRBD2 (8 bases). CDR3 size: 15 residues. CDR1 and CDR2 (germline): MNHNS, SASEGT. CDR3 coding DNA: TGTGCCGGCAGTGAAGCGGGGGACAGCTCCTACGAGCAGTACTTC. It yields the protein CAGSEAGDSSYEQYF.

On this clonotype: Just one base apart from a much larger clone, this may be a read error. The chain combines TRBV7-2 with TRBJ2-5; 7 positions agree with TRBD1. Germline V gene data show CDR1 as SGHTA and CDR2 as FQGNSA. V was clipped by 0 bases and J by 11 bases; unmatched bases: 15. CDR3 length: 16 residues. In DNA form, the CDR3 reads TGTGCCAGCAGCTTAGCTGGGGCAGGGGGACACAATGAGCAGTACTTC. It codes for CASSLAGAGGHNEQYF. The variable domain in full, with the rest retrieved from reference TRBV7-2 and TRBJ2-5, is GAGVSQSPSNKVTEKGKDVELRCDPISGHTALYWYRQSLGQGLEFLIYFQGNSAPDKSGLPSDRFSAERTGGSVSTLTIQRTQQEDSAVYLCASSLAGAGGHNEQYFGPGTRLLVL.

This clonotype turned up a few times. The chain recombines TRBV5-6 with TRBJ2-7; a possible D gene is TRBD2 (6 bases). Trimming stripped 4 bases from V and 4 bases from J, with 12 bases between. This CDR3 spans 13 amino acids. CDR1 is SGHDT, CDR2 YYEEEE, per germline. The CDR3 region has the DNA TGTGCCAGCAGCCCGGCGGGGAGTTACGAGCAGTACTTC. This encodes CASSPAGSYEQYF.

V and J are TRBV4-3 and TRBJ1-1; TRBD1 might be the D (5 bases). Germline V CDR1 and CDR2: LGHNA, YSLEER. V lost 3 bases and J 1 base, leaving 9 bases between the germline ends. This CDR3 has 14 residues. DNA of the CDR3: TGCGCCAGCAGCCATCAAACAGGGAACACTGAAGCTTTCTTT. It translates to CASSHQTGNTEAFF.

On this clonotype: At one end, the junction sequence differs from germline, possibly due to a read error. V is TRBV4-1 and J is TRBJ1-4, with a tentative D call TRBD1 (5 bases). Germline V lookup: CDR1 MGHRA, CDR2 YSYEKL. There are 19 residues in the CDR3. The DNA for the CDR3 is TGCACCAGCAGCCAAGATTACAGGCAGGATTGGACTAGGGATGAAAAACTGTTTTTT. This codes for CTSSQDYRQDWTRDEKLFF.

The rearrangement links TRBV29-1 to TRBJ2-6, with TRBD1 as a possible D gene (7 bases). CDR1 is SQVTM and CDR2 is ANQGSEA in the germline V gene. The V and J ends lost 7 bases and 4 bases respectively, with 20 bases between them. CDR3 length equals 16 residues. Here the CDR3 DNA reads TGCAGCGCTGGACAGGACTATGGTGCGGGGGCCAACGTCCTGACTTTC. Translating gives CSAGQDYGAGANVLTF.

This clonotype was counted between two and nine times. The V call is TRBV18, the J call TRBJ1-2, with 10 bases fitting TRBD1. The germline V gene encodes CDR1 KGHSH and CDR2 LQKENI. V shed 2 bases, J shed 8 bases, and the junction held 5 bases outside the gene matches. This CDR3 spans 14 amino acids. Here the CDR3 reads CASSPTGTGDGYTF. The DNA of the CDR3 is TGTGCCAGCTCACCAACCGGGACAGGGGACGGCTACACCTTC.

This chain joins TRBV25-1 and TRBJ2-4; tentative D call: TRBD1 (6 bases). V dropped 6 bases and J dropped 6 bases, with 9 bases sitting between them. This CDR3 is built from 12 residues. Germline V gene lookup returns CDR1 MGHDK and CDR2 SYGVNS. The DNA of the CDR3 is TGTGCCAGCAGGGACAGTCTAAACATTCAGTACTTC. It is translated as CASRDSLNIQYF.

The chain joins TRBV12-3 or TRBV12-4 to TRBJ1-2; D possibly corresponds to TRBD1 (5 bases). This CDR3 has 11 amino acids. The V end lost 4 bases, the J end lost 6 bases, and 6 bases lay between the germline ends. This chain's CDR3 is CASSSGNGYTF. The DNA for the CDR3 is TGTGCCAGCAGTTCAGGGAATGGCTACACCTTC.